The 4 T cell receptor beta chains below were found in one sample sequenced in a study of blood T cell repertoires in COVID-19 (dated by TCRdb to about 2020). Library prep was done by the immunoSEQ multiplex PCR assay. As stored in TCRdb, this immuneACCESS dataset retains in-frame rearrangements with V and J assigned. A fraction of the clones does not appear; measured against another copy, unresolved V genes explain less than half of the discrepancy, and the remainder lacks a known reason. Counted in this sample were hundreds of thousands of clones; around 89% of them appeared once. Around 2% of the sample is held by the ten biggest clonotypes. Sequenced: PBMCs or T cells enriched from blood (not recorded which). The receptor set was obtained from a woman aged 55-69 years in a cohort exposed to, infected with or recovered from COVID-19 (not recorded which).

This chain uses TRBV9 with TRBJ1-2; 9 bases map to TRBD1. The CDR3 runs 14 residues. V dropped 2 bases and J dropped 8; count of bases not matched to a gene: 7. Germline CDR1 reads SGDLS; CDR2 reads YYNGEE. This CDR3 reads CASSVSTGGLGYTF. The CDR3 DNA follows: TGTGCCAGCAGCGTCTCGACAGGGGGGCTGGGCTACACCTTC. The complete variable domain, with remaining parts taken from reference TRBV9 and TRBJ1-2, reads DSGVTQTPKHLITATGQRVTLRCSPRSGDLSVYWYQQSLDQGLQFLIQYYNGEERAKGNILERFSAQQFPDLHSELNLSSLELGDSALYFCASSVSTGGLGYTFGSGTRLTVV.

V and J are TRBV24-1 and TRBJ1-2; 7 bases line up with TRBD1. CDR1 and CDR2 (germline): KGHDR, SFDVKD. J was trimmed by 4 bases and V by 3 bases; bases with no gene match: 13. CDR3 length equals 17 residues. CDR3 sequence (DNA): TGTGCCACCAGTGATGATAGTGGGACAGTGGACGTCTATGGCTACACCTTC. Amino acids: CATSDDSGTVDVYGYTF.

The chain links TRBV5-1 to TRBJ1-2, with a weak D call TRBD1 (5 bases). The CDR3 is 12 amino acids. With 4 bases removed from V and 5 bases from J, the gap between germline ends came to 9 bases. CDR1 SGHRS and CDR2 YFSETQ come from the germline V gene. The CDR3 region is CASSDQGYGYTF. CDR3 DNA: TGCGCCAGCAGCGACCAGGGATATGGCTACACCTTC.

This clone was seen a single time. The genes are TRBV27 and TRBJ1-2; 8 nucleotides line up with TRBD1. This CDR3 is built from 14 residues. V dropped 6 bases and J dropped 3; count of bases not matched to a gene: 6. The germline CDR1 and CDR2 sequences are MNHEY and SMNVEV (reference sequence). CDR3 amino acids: CASSSTGEHYGYTF. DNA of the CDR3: TGTGCCAGCAGCTCGACAGGGGAGCACTATGGCTACACCTTC.